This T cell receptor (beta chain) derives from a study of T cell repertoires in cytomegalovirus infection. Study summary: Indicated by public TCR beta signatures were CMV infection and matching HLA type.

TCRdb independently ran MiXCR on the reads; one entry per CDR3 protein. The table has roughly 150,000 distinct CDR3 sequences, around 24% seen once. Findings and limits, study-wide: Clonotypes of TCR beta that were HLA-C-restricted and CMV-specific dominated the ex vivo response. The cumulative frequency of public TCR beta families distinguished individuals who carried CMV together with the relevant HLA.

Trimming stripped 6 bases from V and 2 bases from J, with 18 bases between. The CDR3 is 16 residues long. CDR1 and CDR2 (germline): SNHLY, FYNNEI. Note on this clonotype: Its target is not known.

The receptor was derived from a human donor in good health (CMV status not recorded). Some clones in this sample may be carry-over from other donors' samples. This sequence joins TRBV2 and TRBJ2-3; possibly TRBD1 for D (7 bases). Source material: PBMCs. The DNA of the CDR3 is TGTGCCAGCAGCCCTGAGGGAGGACAGGCCACAGATACGCAGTATTTT. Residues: CASSPEGGQATDTQYF.